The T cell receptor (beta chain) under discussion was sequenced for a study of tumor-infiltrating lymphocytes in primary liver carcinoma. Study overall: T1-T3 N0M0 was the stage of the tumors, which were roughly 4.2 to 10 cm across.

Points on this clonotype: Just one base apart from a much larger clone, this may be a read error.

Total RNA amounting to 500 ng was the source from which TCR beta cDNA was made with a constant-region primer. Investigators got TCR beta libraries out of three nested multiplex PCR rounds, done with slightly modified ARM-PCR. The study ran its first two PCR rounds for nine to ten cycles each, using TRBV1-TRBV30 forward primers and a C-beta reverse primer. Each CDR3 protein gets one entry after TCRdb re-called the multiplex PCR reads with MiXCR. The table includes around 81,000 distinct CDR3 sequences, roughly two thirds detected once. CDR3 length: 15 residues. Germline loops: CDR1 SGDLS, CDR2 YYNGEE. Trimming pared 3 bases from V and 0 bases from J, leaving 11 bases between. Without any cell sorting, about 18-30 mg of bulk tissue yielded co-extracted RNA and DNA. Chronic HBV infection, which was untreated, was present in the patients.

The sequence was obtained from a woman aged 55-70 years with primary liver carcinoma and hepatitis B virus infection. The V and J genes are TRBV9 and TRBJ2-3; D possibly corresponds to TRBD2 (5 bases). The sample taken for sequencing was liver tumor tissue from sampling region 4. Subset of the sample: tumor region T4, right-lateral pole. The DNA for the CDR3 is TGTGCCAGCAGCGCAGCGGCGGAGAGCACAGATACGCAGTATTTT. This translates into CASSAAAESTDTQYF.